Sequencing of this TCR beta chain was carried out in a study of response to subunit inactivated influenza vaccine. Study observations and caveats: After each seasonal influenza vaccination, few new T cells are recruited, the authors suggested.

CDR1 is LGHNA and CDR2 is YNFKEQ in the germline V gene. There are 14 residues in the CDR3. Trimming at V came to 2 bases and at J to 7 bases, leaving 6 bases not matched to a gene. Ten or more counts support this clonotype. The target antigen is unknown. A single record per CDR3 protein comes from TCRdb applying MiXCR to the RT-PCR reads. The sample yields 650,000 to 800,000 distinct CDR3 sequences, approximately 17% seen once. The rearrangement joins TRBV4-2 to TRBJ1-2; 8 positions match TRBD1. Sample: PBMCs from blood, taken 5 to 6 days after vaccination. The source of this sequence is a man aged 50-60 years who received an inactivated influenza vaccine. The DNA of the CDR3 is TGTGCCAGCAGCCAAACCGACAGGGGTGGTGGCTACACCTTC. Its protein is CASSQTDRGGGYTF.